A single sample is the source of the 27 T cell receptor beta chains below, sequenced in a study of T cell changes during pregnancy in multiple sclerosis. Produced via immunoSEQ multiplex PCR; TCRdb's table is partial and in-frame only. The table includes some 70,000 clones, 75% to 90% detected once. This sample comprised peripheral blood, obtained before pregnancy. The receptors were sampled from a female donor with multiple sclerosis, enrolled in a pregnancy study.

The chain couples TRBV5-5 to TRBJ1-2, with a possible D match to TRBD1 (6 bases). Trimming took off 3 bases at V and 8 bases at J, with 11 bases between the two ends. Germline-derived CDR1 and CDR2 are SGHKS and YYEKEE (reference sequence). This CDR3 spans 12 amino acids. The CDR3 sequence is CASSSTGLGYTF. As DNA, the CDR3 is TGTGCCAGCAGCTCCACAGGGTTGGGCTACACCTTC.

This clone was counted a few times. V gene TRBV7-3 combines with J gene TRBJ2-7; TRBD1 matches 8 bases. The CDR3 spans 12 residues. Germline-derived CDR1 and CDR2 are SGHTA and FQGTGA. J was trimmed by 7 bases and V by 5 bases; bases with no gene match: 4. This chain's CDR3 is CASSPGQGEQYF. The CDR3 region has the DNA TGTGCCAGCAGCCCTGGACAGGGTGAGCAGTACTTC.

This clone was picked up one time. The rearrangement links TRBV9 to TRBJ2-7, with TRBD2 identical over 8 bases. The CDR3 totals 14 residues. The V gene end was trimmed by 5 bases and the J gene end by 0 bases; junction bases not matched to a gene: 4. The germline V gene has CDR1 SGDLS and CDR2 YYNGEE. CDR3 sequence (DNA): TGTGCCAGCAGTGGCAGCGGGAGCTCCTACGAGCAGTACTTC. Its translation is CASSGSGSSYEQYF.

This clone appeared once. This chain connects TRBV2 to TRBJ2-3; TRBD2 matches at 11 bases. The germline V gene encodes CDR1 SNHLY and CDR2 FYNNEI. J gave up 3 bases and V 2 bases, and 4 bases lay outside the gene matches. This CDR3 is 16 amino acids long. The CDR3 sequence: CASSELTSGGTDTQYF. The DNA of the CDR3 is TGTGCCAGCAGTGAACTTACTAGCGGGGGAACAGATACGCAGTATTTT.

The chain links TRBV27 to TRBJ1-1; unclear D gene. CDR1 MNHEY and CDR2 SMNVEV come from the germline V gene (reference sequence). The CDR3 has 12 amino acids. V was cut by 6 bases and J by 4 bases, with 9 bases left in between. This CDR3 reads CASSTGGTEAFF. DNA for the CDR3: TGTGCCAGCAGCACTGGAGGCACTGAAGCTTTCTTT.

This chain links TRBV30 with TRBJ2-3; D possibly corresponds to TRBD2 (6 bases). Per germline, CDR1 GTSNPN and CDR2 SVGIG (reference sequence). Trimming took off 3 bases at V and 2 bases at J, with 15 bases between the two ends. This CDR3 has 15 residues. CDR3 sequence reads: CAWRVGWRDTDTQYF. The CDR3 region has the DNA TGTGCCTGGAGGGTTGGGTGGAGGGACACAGATACGCAGTATTTT.

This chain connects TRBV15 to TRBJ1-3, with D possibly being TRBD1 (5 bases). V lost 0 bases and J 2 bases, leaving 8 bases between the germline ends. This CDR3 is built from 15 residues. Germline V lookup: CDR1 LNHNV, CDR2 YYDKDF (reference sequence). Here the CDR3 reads CATSRDQGTGNTIYF. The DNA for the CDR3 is TGTGCCACCAGCAGAGACCAGGGAACTGGAAACACCATATATTTT. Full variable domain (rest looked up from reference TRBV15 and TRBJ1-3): DAMVIQNPRYQVTQFGKPVTLSCSQTLNHNVMYWYQQKSSQAPKLLFHYYDKDFNNEADTPDNFQSRRPNTSFCFLDIRSPGLGDTAMYLCATSRDQGTGNTIYFGEGSWLTVV.

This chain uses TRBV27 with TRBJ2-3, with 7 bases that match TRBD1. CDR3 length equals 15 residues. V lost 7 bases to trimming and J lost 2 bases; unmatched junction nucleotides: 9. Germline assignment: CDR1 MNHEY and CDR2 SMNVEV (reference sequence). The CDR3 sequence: CASTHGTANTDTQYF. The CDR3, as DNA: TGTGCCAGCACCCATGGGACAGCAAACACAGATACGCAGTATTTT.

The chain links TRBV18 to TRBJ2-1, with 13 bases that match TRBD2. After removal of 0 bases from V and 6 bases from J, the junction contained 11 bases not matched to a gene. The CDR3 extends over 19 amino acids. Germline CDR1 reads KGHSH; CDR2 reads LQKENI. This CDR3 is CASSPPWILAGGPGNEQFF. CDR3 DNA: TGTGCCAGCTCACCACCATGGATACTAGCGGGAGGGCCGGGCAATGAGCAGTTCTTC.

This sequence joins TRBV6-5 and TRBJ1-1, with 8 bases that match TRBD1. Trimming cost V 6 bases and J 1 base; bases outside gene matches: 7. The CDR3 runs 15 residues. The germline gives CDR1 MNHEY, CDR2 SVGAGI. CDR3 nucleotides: TGTGCCAGCAGCCGACCGGACAGGGCGAACACTGAAGCTTTCTTT. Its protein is CASSRPDRANTEAFF.

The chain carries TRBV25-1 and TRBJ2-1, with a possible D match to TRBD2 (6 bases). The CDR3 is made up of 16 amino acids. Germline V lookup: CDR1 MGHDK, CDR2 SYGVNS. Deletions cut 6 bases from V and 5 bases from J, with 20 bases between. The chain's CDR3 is CASSKYPPDYNNEQFF. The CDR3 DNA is TGTGCCAGCAGCAAATACCCCCCGGACTACAACAATGAGCAGTTCTTC.

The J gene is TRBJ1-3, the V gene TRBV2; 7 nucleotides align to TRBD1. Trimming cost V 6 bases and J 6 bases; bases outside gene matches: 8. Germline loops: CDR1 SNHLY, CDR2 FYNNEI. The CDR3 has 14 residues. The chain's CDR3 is CASRRQGSANTIYF. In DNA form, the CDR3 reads TGTGCCAGCAGACGACAGGGTTCGGCAAACACCATATATTTT.

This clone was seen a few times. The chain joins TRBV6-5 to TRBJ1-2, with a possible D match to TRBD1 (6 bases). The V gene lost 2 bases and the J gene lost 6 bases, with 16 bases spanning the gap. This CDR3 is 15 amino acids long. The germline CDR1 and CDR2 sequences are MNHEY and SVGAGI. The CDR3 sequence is CASSYHDQKGDGYTF. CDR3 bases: TGTGCCAGCAGTTACCACGATCAGAAGGGGGATGGCTACACCTTC.

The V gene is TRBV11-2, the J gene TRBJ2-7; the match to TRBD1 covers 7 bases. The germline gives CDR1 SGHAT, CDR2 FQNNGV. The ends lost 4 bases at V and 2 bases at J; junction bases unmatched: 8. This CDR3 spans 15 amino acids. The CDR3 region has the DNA TGTGCCAGCAGCTCCACGGACAGGAGGCCCTACGAGCAGTACTTC. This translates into CASSSTDRRPYEQYF.

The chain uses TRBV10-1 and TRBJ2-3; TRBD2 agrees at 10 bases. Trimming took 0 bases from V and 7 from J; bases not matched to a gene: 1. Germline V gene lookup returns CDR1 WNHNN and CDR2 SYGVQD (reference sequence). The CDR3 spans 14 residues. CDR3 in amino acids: CASSESSGRHTQYF. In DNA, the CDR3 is TGCGCCAGCAGTGAGTCTAGCGGGAGGCATACGCAGTATTTT.

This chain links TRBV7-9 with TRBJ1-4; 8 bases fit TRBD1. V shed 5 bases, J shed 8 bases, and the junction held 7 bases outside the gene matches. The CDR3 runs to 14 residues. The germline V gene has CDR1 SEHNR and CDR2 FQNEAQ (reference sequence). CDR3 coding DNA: TGTGCCAGCAGCCTGGACAGGGAGAGAGAAAAACTGTTTTTT. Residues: CASSLDREREKLFF.

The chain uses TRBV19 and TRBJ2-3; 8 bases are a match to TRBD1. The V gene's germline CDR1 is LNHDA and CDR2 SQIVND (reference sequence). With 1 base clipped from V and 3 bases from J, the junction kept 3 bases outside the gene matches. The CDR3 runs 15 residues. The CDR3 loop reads CASSIGQGRTDTQYF. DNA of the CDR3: TGTGCCAGTAGTATAGGACAGGGGAGGACAGATACGCAGTATTTT.

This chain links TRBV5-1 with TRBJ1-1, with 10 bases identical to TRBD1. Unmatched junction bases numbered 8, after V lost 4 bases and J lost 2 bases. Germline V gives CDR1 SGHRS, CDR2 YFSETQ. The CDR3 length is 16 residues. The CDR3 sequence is CASSRPGQGINTEAFF. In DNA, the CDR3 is TGCGCCAGCAGCCGGCCGGGACAGGGGATAAACACTGAAGCTTTCTTT.

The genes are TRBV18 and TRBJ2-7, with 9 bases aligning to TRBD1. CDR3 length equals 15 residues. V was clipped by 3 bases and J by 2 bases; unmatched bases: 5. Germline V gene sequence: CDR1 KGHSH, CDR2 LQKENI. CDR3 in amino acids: CASSPGTGLPYEQYF. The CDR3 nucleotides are TGTGCCAGCTCACCGGGGACAGGGCTCCCCTACGAGCAGTACTTC.

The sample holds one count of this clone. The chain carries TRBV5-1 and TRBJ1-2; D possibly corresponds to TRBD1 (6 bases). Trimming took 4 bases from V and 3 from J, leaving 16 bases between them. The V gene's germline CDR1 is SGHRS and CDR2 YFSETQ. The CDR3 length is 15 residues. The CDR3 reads CASSTMGAEYYGYTF. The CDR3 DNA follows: TGCGCCAGCAGCACGATGGGGGCAGAATACTATGGCTACACCTTC.

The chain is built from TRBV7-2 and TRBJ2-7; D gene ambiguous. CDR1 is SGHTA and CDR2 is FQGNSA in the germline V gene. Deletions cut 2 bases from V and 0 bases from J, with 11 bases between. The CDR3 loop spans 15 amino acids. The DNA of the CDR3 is TGTGCCAGCAGCTTAAGTAAGCTCGGCTCCTACGAGCAGTACTTC. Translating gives CASSLSKLGSYEQYF.

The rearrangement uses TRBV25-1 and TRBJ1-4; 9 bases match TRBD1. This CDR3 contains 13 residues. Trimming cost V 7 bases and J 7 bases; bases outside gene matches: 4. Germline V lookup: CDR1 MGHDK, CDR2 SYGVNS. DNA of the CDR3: TGTGCCAGCACCACAGGGGGCGGTGAAAAACTGTTTTTT. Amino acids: CASTTGGGEKLFF.

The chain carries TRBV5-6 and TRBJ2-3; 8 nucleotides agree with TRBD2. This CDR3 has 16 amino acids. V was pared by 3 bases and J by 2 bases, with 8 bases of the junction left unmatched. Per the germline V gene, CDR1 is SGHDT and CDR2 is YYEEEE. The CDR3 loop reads CASSSLLRGDTDTQYF. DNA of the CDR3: TGTGCCAGCAGCTCCCTCTTGCGGGGGGACACAGATACGCAGTATTTT.

The CDR3 DNA follows: TGTGCCAGTAGTATAGCAGGCGGGAGGGCCGGCAATGAGCAGTTCTTC. It specifies CASSIAGGRAGNEQFF. The genes are TRBV19 and TRBJ2-1; 9 nucleotides line up with TRBD2. Per germline, CDR1 LNHDA and CDR2 SQIVND (reference sequence). The CDR3 totals 16 residues. V lost 1 base, J lost 6 bases, and 7 bases stayed unmatched. The variable domain in full, with the rest retrieved from reference TRBV19 and TRBJ2-1, is DGGITQSPKYLFRKEGQNVTLSCEQNLNHDAMYWYRQDPGQGLRLIYYSQIVNDFQKGDIAEGYSVSREKKESFPLTVTSAQKNPTAFYLCASSIAGGRAGNEQFFGPGTRLTVL.

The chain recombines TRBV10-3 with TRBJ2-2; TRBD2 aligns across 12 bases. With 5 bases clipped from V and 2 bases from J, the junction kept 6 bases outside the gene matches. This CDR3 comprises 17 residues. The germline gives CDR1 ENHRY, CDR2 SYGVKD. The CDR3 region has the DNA TGTGCCATCAGTAAGACTAGCGGGGGTGTCAACACCGGGGAGCTGTTTTTT. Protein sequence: CAISKTSGGVNTGELFF.

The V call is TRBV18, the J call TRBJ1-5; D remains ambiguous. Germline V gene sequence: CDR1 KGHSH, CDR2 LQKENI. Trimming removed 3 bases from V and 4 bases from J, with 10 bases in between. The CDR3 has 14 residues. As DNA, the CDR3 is TGTGCCAGCTCACCCTCGGAGATAAATCAGCCCCAGCATTTT. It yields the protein CASSPSEINQPQHF.

The CDR3 coding sequence is TGTGCCAGCAGCTGGACAGGGGAAGGGAGCACAGATACGCAGTATTTT. Amino acid sequence: CASSWTGEGSTDTQYF. This rearrangement joins TRBV7-6 to TRBJ2-3, with 9 bases identical to TRBD1. The CDR3 spans 16 residues. Germline V gives CDR1 SGHVS, CDR2 FNYEAQ. V trimming: 4 bases; J trimming: 0 bases; junction bases outside the gene matches: 5.